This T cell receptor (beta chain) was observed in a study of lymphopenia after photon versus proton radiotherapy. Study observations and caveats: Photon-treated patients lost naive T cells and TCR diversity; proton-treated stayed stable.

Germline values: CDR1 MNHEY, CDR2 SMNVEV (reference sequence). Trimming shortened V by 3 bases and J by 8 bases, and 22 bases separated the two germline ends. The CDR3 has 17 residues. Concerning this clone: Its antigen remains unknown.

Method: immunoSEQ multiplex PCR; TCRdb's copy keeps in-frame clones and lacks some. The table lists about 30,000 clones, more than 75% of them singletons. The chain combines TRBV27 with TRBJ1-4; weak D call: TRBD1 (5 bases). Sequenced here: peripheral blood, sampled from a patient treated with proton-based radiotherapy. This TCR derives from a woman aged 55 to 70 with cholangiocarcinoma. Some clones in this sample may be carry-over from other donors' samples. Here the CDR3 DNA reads TGTGCCAGCAGTTTGCGCTCGCGGGTTTTCGAGGGGGAAAAACTGTTTTTT. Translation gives CASSLRSRVFEGEKLFF.